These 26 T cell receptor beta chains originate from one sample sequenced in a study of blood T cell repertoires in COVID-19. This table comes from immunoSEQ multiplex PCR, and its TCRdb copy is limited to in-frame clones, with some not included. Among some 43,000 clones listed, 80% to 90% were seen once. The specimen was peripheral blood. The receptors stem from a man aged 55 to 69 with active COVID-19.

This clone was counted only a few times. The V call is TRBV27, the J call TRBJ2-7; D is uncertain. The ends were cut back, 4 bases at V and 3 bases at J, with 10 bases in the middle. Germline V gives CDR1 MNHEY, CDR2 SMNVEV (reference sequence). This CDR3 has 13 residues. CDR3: CASSSQVNYEQYF. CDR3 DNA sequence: TGTGCCAGCAGTTCTCAGGTAAACTACGAGCAGTACTTC.

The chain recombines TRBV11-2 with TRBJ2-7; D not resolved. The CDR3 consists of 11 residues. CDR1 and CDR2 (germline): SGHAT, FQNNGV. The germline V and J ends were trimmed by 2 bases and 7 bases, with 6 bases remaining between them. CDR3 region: CASSLQEEQYF. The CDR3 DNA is TGTGCCAGCAGCTTACAAGAGGAGCAGTACTTC.

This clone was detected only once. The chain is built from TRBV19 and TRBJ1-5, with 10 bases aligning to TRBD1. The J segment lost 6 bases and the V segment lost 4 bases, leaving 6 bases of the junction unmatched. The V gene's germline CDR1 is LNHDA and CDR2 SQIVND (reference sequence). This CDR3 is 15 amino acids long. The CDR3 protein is CASSTRQGAGQPQHF. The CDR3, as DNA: TGTGCCAGTAGTACGAGACAGGGGGCGGGTCAGCCCCAGCATTTT.

The DNA for the CDR3 is TGTGCCAGCAGCCAAGAGAGAACTATCATTACCGGCACAGATACGCAGTATTTT. This gives the protein CASSQERTIITGTDTQYF. The chain combines TRBV3-1 (or the pseudogene TRBV3-2) with TRBJ2-3; no reliable D call. Trimming removed 0 bases from V and 1 base from J, with 17 bases in between. The CDR3 covers 18 residues. Germline loops: CDR1 LGHDT, CDR2 YNNKEL (reference sequence).

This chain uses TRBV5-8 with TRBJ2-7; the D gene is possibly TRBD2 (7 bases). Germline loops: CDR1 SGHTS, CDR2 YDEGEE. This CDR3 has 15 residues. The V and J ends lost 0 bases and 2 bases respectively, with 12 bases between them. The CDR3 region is CASSLDSGGPYEQYF. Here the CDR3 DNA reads TGTGCCAGCAGCTTGGACTCCGGGGGGCCCTACGAGCAGTACTTC.

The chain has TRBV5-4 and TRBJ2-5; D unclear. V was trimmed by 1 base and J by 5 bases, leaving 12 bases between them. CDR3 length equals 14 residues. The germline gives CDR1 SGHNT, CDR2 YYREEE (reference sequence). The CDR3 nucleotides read TGTGCCAGCAGCTTGAAGCAAGCGAGGGAGACCCAGTACTTC. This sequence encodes CASSLKQARETQYF.

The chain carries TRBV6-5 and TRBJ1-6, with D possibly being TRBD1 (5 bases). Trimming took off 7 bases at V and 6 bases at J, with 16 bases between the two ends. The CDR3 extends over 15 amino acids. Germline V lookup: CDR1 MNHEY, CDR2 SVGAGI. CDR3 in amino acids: CASNSGGVGNSPLHF. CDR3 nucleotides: TGTGCCAGCAACTCGGGAGGGGTGGGTAATTCACCCCTCCACTTT.

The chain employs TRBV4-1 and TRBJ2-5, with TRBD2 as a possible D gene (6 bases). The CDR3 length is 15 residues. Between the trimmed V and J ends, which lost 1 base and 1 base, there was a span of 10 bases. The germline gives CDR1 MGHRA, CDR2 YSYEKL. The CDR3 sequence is CASSQAYGGQETQYF. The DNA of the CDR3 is TGCGCCAGCAGCCAAGCATACGGGGGCCAAGAGACCCAGTACTTC.

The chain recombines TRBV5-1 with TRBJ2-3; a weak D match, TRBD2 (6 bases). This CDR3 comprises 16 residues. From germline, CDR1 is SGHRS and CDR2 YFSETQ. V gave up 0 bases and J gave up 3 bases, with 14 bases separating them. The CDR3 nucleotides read TGCGCCAGCAGCTTGGCCGACAGTGGGGGGACAGATACGCAGTATTTT. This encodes CASSLADSGGTDTQYF. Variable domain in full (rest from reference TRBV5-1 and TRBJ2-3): KAGVTQTPRYLIKTRGQQVTLSCSPISGHRSVSWYQQTPGQGLQFLFEYFSETQRNKGNFPGRFSGRQFSNSRSEMNVSTLELGDSALYLCASSLADSGGTDTQYFGPGTRLTVL.

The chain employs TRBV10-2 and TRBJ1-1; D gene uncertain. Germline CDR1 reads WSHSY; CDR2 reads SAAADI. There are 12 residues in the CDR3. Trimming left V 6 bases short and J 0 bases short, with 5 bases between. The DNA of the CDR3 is TGCGCCAGCAGGAACATGAACACTGAAGCTTTCTTT. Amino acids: CASRNMNTEAFF.

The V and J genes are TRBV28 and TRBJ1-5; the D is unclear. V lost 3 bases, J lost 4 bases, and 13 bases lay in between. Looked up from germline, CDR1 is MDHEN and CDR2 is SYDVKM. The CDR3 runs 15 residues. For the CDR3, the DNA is TGTGCCAGCAGTTTGCGGGGAGGAAGGAATCAGCCCCAGCATTTT. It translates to CASSLRGGRNQPQHF.

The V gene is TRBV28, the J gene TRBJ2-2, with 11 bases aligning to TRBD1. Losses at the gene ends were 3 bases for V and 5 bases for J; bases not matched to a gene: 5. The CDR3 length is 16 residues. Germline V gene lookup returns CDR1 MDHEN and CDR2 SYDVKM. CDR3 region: CASSLDRGRITGELFF. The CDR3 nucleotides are TGTGCCAGCAGTTTGGACAGGGGGCGCATAACCGGGGAGCTGTTTTTT.

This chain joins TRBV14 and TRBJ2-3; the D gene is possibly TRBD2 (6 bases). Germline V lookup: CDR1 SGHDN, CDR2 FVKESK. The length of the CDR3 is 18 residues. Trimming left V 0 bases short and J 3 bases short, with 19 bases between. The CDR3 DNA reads TGTGCCAGCAGCCAAGATAAGGCGCGGGGCCAGCTGACAGATACGCAGTATTTT. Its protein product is CASSQDKARGQLTDTQYF.

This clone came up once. CDR3 DNA: TGTGCCAGCAGGGGGGGACAGGTCGTTAATCAGCCCCAGCATTTT. It codes for CASRGGQVVNQPQHF. V usage is TRBV28 and J usage is TRBJ1-5; TRBD1 aligns across 8 bases. Germline V CDR1 and CDR2: MDHEN, SYDVKM. This CDR3 spans 15 amino acids. J gave up 4 bases and V 6 bases, and 8 bases lay outside the gene matches.

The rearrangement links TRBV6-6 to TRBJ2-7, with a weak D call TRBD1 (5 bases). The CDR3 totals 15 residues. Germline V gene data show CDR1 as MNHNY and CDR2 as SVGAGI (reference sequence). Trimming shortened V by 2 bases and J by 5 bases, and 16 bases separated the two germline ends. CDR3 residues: CASSYAQGISNEQYF. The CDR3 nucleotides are TGTGCCAGCAGTTACGCGCAGGGCATTAGCAACGAGCAGTACTTC.

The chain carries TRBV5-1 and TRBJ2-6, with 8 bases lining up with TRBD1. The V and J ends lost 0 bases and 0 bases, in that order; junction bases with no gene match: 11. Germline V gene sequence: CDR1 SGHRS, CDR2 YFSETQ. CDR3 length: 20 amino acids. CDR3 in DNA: TGCGCCAGCAGCTTGGGTGGTTTCGGGGACAGGTCCTCTGGGGCCAACGTCCTGACTTTC. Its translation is CASSLGGFGDRSSGANVLTF.

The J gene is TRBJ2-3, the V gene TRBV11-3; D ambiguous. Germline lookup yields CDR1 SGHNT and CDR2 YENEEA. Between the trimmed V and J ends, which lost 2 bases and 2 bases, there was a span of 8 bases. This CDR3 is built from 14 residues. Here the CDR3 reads CASSLNYYTDTQYF. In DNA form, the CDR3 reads TGTGCCAGCAGCTTAAACTACTACACAGATACGCAGTATTTT.

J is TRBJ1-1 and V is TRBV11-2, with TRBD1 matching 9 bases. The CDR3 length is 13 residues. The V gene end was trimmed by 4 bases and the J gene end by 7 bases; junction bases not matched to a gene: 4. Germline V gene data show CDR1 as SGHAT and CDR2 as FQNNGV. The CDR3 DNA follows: TGTGCCAGCAGCTCCAGACAGGGGGGTGAAGCTTTCTTT. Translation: CASSSRQGGEAFF.

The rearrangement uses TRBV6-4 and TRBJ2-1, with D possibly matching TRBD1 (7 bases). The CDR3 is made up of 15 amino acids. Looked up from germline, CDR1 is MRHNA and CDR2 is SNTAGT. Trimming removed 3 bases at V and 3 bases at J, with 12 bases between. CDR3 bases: TGTGCCAGCAGTGAGAGTCAGGGGGGCTACAATGAGCAGTTCTTC. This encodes CASSESQGGYNEQFF.

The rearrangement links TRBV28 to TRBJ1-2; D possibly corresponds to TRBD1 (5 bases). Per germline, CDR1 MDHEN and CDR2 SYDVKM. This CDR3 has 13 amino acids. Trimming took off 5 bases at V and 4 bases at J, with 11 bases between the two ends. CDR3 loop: CASSIGQTYGYTF. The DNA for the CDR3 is TGTGCCAGCAGTATTGGACAAACCTATGGCTACACCTTC.

In DNA, the CDR3 is TGTGCCAGCACGCGCCGGGGAAAGAATTCGGATACGCAGTATTTT. Protein: CASTRRGKNSDTQYF. The gene calls are TRBV5-4 and TRBJ2-3; D may be TRBD2 (5 bases). Germline-derived CDR1 and CDR2 are SGHNT and YYREEE (reference sequence). The length of the CDR3 is 15 residues. V lost 6 bases to trimming and J lost 6 bases, with 20 bases between them.

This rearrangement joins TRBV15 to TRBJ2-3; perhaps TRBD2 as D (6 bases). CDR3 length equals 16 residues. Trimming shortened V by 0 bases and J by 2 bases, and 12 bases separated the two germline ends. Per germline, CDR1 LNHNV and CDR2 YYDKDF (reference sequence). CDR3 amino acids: CATSREIRGFTDTQYF. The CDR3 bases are TGTGCCACCAGCAGAGAAATACGGGGGTTCACAGATACGCAGTATTTT. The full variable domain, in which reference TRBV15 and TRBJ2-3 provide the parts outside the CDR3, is DAMVIQNPRYQVTQFGKPVTLSCSQTLNHNVMYWYQQKSSQAPKLLFHYYDKDFNNEADTPDNFQSRRPNTSFCFLDIRSPGLGDTAMYLCATSREIRGFTDTQYFGPGTRLTVL.

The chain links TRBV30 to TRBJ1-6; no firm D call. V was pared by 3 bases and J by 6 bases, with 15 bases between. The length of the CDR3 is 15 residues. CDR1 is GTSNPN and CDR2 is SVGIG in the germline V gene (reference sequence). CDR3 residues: CAWRDKGGSNSPLHF. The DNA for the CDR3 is TGTGCCTGGAGAGACAAGGGAGGGTCTAATTCACCCCTCCACTTT.

Here the CDR3 reads CASSYSRAATEAFF. The CDR3 coding sequence is TGTGCCAGCAGTTACTCCAGGGCGGCAACTGAAGCTTTCTTT. This sequence joins TRBV6-5 and TRBJ1-1, with D perhaps matching TRBD1 (5 bases). The CDR3 totals 14 residues. Trimming stripped 0 bases from V and 5 bases from J, with 10 bases between. Germline V gene lookup returns CDR1 MNHEY and CDR2 SVGAGI.

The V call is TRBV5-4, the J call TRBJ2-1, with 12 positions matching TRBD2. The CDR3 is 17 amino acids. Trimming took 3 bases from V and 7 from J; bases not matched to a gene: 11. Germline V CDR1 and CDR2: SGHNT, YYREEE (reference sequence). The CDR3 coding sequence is TGTGCCAGCAGCTCAGGCCTAGCGGGGGGGCAGGGGAATGAGCAGTTCTTC. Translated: CASSSGLAGGQGNEQFF.

CDR3 bases: TGTGCCAGCAGCTTGGGACAGGGTATCATGAACTATGGCTACACCTTC. Its protein is CASSLGQGIMNYGYTF. V and J are TRBV5-4 and TRBJ1-2; 7 bases agree with TRBD1. The V and J ends lost 0 bases and 2 bases, in that order; junction bases with no gene match: 7. Germline V lookup: CDR1 SGHNT, CDR2 YYREEE (reference sequence). This CDR3 has 16 residues.